Sequencing of this TCR beta chain was carried out in a study of tumor-infiltrating lymphocytes in oesophageal squamous cell carcinoma. TCRdb redid the calling of the PCR reads with MiXCR, one entry per CDR3 protein. The sample holds 15,000 to 20,000 distinct CDR3 sequences, about 40% seen once. V lost 6 bases to trimming and J lost 8 bases, with 25 bases between them. The CDR3 is made up of 16 amino acids. Germline CDR1 is MNHGY and CDR2 is SVAAGI. The TCR sequence derives from a female donor with esophageal squamous cell carcinoma. Sequenced input: blood. The gene calls are TRBV6-9 and TRBJ1-2; TRBD1 is a possible D gene (6 bases). The CDR3 region has the DNA TGTGCCAGCAGGCCAGACAAGGGGGGCGGTGTTAAGGGCTACACCTTC. This translates into CASRPDKGGGVKGYTF.